Described below is a single T cell receptor (beta chain) sequence and its context. No antigen is known for it. Just one base apart from a much larger clone, this may be a read error. The TCR beta cDNA libraries contained unique molecular identifiers. TCRdb reprocessed the PCR reads via MiXCR and lists one record per CDR3 protein. The sample gives 170,000 or so distinct CDR3 sequences, over 25% of which show up once; over 1.2% is in the top ten. The sample belongs to a study of post-analysis software for immune sequencing data. As for the study in general: Disease trajectories encompassed relapsing-remitting, secondary progressive and progressive-relapsing multiple sclerosis.

Whole-study findings and limits: A handful of TRBV segments were significantly more frequent in patients than in controls. TRBV5-6, TRBV5-1 and TRBV20-1 were among these segments.

This CDR3 comprises 12 residues. Germline V gene lookup returns CDR1 KGHDR and CDR2 SFDVKD. The V call is TRBV24-1, the J call TRBJ2-5; D call uncertain. The specimen was blood. The TCR originated in a girl aged 5-17 years with multiple sclerosis. The CDR3 loop reads CVTSDLQETQYF. DNA for the CDR3: TGTGTCACCAGTGATCTCCAAGAGACCCAGTACTTC.